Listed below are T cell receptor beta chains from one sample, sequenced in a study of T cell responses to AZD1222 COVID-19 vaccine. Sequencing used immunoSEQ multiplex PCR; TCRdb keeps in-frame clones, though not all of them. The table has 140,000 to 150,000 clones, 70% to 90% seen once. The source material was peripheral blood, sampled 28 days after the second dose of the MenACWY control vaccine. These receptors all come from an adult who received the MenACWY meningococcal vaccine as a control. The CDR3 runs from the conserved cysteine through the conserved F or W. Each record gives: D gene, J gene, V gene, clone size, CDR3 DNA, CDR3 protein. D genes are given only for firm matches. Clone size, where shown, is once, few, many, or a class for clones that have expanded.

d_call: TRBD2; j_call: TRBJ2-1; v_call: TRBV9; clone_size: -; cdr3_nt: TGTGCCAGCAGCGTAACTAGCGGGGGTGATGAGCAGTTCTTC; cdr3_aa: CASSVTSGGDEQFF
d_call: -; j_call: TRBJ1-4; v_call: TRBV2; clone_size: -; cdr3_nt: TGTGCCAGCAGTGAACTAAGTGGGACAAATGAAAAACTGTTTTTT; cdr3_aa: CASSELSGTNEKLFF
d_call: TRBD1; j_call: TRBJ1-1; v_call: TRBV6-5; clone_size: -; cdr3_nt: TGTGCCAGCAGTTCCACCGGGACAGGGGGCACTGAAGCTTTCTTT; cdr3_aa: CASSSTGTGGTEAFF
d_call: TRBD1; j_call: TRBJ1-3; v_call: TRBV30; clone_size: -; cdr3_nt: TGTGCCCGGACAGGGTACGGAAACACCATATATTTT; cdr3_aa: CARTGYGNTIYF
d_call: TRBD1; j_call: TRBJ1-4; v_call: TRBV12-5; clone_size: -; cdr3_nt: TGTGCTAGTGGTTTGGTACCGGGGACAGCTAATGAAAAACTGTTTTTT; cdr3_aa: CASGLVPGTANEKLFF
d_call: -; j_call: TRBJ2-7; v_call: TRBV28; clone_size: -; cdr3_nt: TGTGCCAGCATGGCGGGCGGGAAATACGAGCAGTACTTC; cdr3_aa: CASMAGGKYEQYF
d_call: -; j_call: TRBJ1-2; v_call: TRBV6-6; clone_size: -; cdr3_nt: TGTGCCAGCAGTTACCCGGTGGGGGAGGGGCCTGGTGGCTACACCTTC; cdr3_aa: CASSYPVGEGPGGYTF
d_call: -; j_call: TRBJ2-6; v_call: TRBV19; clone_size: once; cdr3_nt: TGTGCCAGTCTATTACATTGGTCCTCCGGGGCCAACGTCCTGACTTTC; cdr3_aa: CASLLHWSSGANVLTF
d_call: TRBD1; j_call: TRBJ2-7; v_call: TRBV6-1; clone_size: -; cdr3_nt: TGTGCCAGCAGTGAACTGACCGGGACAGGGTCCTACGAGCAGTACTTC; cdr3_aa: CASSELTGTGSYEQYF
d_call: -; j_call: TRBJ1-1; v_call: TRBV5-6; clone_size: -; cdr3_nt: TGTGCCAGCAGCTTGGGTTCCGAAGCTTTCTTT; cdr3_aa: CASSLGSEAFF
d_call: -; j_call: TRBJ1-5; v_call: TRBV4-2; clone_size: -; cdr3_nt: TGTGCCAGCAGCCAAGACCAGGGCTTGAATCAGCCCCAGCATTTT; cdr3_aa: CASSQDQGLNQPQHF
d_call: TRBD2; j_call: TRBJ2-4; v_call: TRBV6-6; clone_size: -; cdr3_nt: TGTGCCAGCAGTCCCCGGGGAGGAGCGGGGAGGGTGGGACAAAACATTCAGTACTTC; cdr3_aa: CASSPRGGAGRVGQNIQYF
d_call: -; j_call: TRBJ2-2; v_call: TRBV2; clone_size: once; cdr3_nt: TGTGCCAGCAGTGATGAGCGGGCAAACACCGGGGAGCTGTTTTTT; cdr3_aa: CASSDERANTGELFF
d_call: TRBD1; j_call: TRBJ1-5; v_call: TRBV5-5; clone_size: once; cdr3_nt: TGTGCCAGCAGCCGGACGGGACAGGGGTTGCAGCCCCAGCATTTT; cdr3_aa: CASSRTGQGLQPQHF
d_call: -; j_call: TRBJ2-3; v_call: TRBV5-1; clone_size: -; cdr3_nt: TGCGCCAGCAGCCCTCTCACGGGGATCGGAACAGATACGCAGTATTTT; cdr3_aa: CASSPLTGIGTDTQYF
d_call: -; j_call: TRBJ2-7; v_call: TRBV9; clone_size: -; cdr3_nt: TGTGCCAGCAGCCAAGGGGGAAGGACCTACGAGCAGTACTTC; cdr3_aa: CASSQGGRTYEQYF
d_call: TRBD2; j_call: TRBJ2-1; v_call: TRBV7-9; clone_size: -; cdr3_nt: TGTGCCAGCAGCCCCGCTCGGTCTAGCGGGCATGAGCAGTTCTTC; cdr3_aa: CASSPARSSGHEQFF
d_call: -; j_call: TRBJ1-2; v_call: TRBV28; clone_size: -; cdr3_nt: TGTGCCAGCAGAACCTCGGGTGGGTTCTATGGCTACACCTTC; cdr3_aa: CASRTSGGFYGYTF
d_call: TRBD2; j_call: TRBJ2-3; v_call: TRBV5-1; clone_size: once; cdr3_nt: TGCGCCAGCAGCCTTGGCGGGGGCGGGGGGCCGACCACAGATACGCAGTATTTT; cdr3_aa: CASSLGGGGGPTTDTQYF
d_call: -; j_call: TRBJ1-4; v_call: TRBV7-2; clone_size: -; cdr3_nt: TGTGCCAGCAGCCCGCGCTTAGGACAGCTGTTTTTT; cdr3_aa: CASSPRLGQLFF
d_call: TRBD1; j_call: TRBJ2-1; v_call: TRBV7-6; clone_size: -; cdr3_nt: TGTGCCAGCGCAACGCCGGGACAGGGGTACGTCTTC; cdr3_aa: CASATPGQGYVF
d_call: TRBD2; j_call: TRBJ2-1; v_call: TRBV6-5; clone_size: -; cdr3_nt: TGTGCCAGCAGGAAGGGACTAGCGGGAGACGAGCAGTTCTTC; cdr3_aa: CASRKGLAGDEQFF
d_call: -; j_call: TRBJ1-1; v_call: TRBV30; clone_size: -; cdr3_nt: TGTGCCTGGATAATTGGAGGGACTGAAGCTTTCTTT; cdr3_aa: CAWIIGGTEAFF
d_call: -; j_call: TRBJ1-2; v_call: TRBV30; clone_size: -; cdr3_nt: TGTGCCTGGAGTGCCCGGGCCTTATCGTATGGCTACACCTTC; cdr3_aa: CAWSARALSYGYTF
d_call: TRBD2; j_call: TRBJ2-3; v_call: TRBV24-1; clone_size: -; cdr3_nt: TGTGCCACCAGTGACCCCAGGAAAGCGGGGGGGCAAGATACGCAGTATTTT; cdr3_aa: CATSDPRKAGGQDTQYF
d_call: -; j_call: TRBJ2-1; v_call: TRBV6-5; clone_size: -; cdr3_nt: TGTGCCAGCAGAACACAGGGTACGCCTTACAATGAGCAGTTCTTC; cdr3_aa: CASRTQGTPYNEQFF
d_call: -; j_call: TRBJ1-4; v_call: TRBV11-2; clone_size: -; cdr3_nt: TGTGCCAGCAGCTTCTCGACAACTAATGAAAAACTGTTTTTT; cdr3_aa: CASSFSTTNEKLFF
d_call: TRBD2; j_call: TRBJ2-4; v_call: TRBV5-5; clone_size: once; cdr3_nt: TGTGCCAGCAGCCCCACTAGATCGGGAGGTAGCATTCAGTACTTC; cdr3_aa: CASSPTRSGGSIQYF
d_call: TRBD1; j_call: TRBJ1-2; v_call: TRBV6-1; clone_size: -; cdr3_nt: TGTGCCAGCAGTGGAATGGGACAGGAGGGTGGCTACACCTTC; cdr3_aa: CASSGMGQEGGYTF
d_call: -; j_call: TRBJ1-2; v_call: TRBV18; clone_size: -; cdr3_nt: TGTGCCAGCTCACCCACCCGTTCTATGCCAAACTATGGCTACACCTTC; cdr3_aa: CASSPTRSMPNYGYTF
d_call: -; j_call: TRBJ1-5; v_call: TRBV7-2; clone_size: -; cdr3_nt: TGTGCCAGCAGCCTAAGAGCTCGGGGGACGTCTAGCAATCAGCCCCAGCATTTT; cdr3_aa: CASSLRARGTSSNQPQHF
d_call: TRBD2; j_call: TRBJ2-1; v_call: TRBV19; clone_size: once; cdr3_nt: TGTGCCAGTAGGCTTCACACTAGCGGGAGCTACAATGAGCAGTTCTTC; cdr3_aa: CASRLHTSGSYNEQFF
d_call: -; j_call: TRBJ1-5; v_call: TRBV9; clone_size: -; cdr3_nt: TGTGCCAGCAGCGTAGAGGCCAGCAATCAGCCCCAGCATTTT; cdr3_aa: CASSVEASNQPQHF
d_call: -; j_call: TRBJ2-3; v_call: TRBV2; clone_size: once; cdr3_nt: TGTGCCAGCAGCTGGGGGGCCGAGGATACGCAGTATTTT; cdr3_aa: CASSWGAEDTQYF
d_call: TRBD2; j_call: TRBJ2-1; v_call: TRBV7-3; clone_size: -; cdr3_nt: TGTGCCAGCAGCTCCGCCGCGGGAGGGGTCGATGAGCAGTTCTTC; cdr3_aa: CASSSAAGGVDEQFF
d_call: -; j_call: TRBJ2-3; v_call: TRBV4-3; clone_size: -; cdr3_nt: TGCGCCAGCAGCCAAGGAATAGCGGAGACGCAGTATTTT; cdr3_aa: CASSQGIAETQYF
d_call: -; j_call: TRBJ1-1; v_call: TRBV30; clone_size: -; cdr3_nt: TGTGCCTGGAGTGAAGGCTACAGGGCAAACACTGAAGCTTTCTTT; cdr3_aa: CAWSEGYRANTEAFF
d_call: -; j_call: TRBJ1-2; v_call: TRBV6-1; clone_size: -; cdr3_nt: TGTGCCAGCAGTGAAGACAGCTACTATGGCTACACCTTC; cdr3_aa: CASSEDSYYGYTF
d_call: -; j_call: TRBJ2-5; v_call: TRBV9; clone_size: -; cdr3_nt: TGTGCCAGCAGCGTAGGAGGGGTCGGGGAGACCCAGTACTTC; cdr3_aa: CASSVGGVGETQYF
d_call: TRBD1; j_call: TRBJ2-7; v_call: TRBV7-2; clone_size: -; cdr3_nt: TGTGCCAGCAGCTTGACAGGGACGGCCTACGAGCAGTACTTC; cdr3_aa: CASSLTGTAYEQYF
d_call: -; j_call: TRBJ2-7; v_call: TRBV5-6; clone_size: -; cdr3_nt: TGTGCCAGCAGCCTGATCATGGTCTCCTACGAGCAGTACTTC; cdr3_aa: CASSLIMVSYEQYF
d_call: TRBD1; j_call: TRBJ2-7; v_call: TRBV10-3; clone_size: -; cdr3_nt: TGTGCCATCAAAGGGGGCGCTGAGCAGTACTTC; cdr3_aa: CAIKGGAEQYF
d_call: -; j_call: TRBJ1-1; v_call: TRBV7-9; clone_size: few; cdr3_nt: TGTGCCCTCGCCGGGCGCATGAACACTGAAGCTTTCTTT; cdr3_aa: CALAGRMNTEAFF
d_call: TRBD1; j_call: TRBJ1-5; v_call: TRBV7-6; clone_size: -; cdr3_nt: TGTGCCAGCAGCTTGGGACAGGGGGGGACGAGCAATCAGCCCCAGCATTTT; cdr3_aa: CASSLGQGGTSNQPQHF
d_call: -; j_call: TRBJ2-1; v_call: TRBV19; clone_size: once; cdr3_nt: TGTGCCAGTAGTATAGATTTTACTGGGGGCCGAGAGCAGTTCTTC; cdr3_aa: CASSIDFTGGREQFF
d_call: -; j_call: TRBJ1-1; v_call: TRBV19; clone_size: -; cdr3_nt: TGTGCCAGTAGCTTGACAGCGAACACTGAAGCTTTCTTT; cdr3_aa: CASSLTANTEAFF
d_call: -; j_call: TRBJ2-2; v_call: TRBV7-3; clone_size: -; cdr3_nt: TGTGCCAGCAGCTTATCTCGGGACGACACCGGGGAGCTGTTTTTT; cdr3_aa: CASSLSRDDTGELFF
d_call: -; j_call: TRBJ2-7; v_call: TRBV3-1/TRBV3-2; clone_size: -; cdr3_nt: TGTGCCAGCAGCCAAATGGCGGGGAGCTACGAGCAGTACTTC; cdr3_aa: CASSQMAGSYEQYF
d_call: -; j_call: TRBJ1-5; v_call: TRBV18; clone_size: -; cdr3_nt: TGTGCCAGCTCACGTGGGCAAACGGGCAATCAGCCCCAGCATTTT; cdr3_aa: CASSRGQTGNQPQHF
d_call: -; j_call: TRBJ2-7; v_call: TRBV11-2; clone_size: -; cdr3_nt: TGTGCCAGCAGCTCCAGGGGGGGCCTCTCCTACGAGCAGTACTTC; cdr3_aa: CASSSRGGLSYEQYF
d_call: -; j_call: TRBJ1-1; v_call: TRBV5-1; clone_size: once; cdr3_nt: TGCGCCAGCACTCAGGTGGTCGGGGGGAACACTGAAGCTTTCTTT; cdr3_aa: CASTQVVGGNTEAFF
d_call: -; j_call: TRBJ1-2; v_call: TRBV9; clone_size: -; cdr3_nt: TGTGCCAGCAGCGTAGACAGGGAGGAAGGCTACACCTTC; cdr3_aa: CASSVDREEGYTF